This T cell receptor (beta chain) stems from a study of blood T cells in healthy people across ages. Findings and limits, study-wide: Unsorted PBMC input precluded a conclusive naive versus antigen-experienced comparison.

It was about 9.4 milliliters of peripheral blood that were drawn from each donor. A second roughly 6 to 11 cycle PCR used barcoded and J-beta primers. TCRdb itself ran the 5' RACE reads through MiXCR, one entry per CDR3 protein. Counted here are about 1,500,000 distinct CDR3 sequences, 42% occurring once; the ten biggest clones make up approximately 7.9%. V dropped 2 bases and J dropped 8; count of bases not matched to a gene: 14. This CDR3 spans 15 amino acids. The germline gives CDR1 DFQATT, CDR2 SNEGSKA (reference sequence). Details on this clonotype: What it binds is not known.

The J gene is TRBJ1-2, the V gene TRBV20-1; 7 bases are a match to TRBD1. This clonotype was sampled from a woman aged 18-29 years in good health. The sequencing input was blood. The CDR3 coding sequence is TGCAGTGCTAGACGCCTCGGACAGGAAGGACTCGGCTACACCTTC. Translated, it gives CSARRLGQEGLGYTF.